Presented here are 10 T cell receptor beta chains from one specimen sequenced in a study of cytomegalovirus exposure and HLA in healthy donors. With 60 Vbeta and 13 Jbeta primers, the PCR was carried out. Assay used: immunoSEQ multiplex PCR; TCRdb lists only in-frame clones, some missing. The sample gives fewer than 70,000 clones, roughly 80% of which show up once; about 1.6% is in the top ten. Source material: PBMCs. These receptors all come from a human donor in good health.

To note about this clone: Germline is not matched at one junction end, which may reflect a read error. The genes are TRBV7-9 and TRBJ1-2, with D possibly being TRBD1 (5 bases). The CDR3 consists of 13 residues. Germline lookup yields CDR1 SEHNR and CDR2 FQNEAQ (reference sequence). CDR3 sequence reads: CSSSSDSFWGYTF. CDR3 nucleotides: TGTTCCAGCAGCTCAGACAGTTTCTGGGGCTACACCTTC.

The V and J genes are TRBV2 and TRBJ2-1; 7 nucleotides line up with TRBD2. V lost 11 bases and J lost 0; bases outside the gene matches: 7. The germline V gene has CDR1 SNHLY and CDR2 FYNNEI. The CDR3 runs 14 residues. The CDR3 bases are TGTGCCGGAACAGCGGGGAGCTCCTACAATGAGCAGTTCTTC. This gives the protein CAGTAGSSYNEQFF. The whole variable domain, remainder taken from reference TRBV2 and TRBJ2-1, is EPEVTQTPSHQVTQMGQEVILRCVPISNHLYFYWYRQILGQKVEFLVSFYNNEISEKSEIFDDQFSVERPDGSNFTLKIRSTKLEDSAMYFCAGTAGSSYNEQFFGPGTRLTVL.

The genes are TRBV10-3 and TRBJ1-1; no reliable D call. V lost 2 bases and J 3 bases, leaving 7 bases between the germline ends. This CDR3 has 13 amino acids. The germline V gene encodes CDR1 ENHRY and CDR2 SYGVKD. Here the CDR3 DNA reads TGTGCCATCAGTGAGGAGGGAGACACTGAAGCTTTCTTT. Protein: CAISEEGDTEAFF.

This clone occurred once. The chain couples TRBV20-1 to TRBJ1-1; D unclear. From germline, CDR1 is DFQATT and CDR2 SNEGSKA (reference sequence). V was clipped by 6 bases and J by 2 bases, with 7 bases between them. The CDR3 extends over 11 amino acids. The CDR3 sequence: CSAGENTEAFF. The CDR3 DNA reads TGCAGTGCCGGAGAAAACACTGAAGCTTTCTTT.

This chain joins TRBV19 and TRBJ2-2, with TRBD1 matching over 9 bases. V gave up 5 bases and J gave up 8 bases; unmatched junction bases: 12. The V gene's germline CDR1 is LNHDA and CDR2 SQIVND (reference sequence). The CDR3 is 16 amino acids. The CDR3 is CASSPTRDRARGELFF. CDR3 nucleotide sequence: TGTGCCAGTAGTCCGACTCGGGACAGGGCAAGAGGGGAGCTGTTTTTT.

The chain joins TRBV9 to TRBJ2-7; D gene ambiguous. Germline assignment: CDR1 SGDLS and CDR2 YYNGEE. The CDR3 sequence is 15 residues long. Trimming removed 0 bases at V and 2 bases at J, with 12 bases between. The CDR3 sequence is CASSVGAEHTYEQYF. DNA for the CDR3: TGTGCCAGCAGCGTAGGGGCAGAGCATACCTACGAGCAGTACTTC.

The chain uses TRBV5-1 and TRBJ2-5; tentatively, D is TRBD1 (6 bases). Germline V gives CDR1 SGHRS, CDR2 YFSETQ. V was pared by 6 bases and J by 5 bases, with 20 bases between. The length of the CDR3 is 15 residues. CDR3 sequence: CASTRAGTTGETQYF. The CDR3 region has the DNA TGCGCCAGCACCAGAGCCGGGACAACGGGGGAGACCCAGTACTTC.

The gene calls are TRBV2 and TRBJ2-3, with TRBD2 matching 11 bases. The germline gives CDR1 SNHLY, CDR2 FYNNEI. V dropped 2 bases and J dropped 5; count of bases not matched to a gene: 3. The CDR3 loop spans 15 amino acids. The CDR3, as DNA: TGTGCCAGCAGTGAACTAGCGGGAGGTGGAGATACGCAGTATTTT. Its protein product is CASSELAGGGDTQYF.

The CDR3 DNA reads as TGTGCCAGCAGCGCCTACAGGGGGGCAGAGACCCAGTACTTC. It codes for CASSAYRGAETQYF. This rearrangement joins TRBV9 to TRBJ2-5; the match to TRBD1 covers 8 bases. This CDR3 has 14 residues. CDR1 SGDLS and CDR2 YYNGEE come from the germline V gene. V was pared by 3 bases and J by 4 bases, with 5 bases of the junction left unmatched.

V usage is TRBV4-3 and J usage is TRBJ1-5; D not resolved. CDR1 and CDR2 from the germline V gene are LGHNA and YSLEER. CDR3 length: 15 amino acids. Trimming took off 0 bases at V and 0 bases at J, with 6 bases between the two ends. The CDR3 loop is CASSQEAYSNQPQHF. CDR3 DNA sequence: TGCGCCAGCAGCCAAGAAGCGTATAGCAATCAGCCCCAGCATTTT.